These 4 T cell receptor beta chains share one sample of origin, sequenced in a study of blood T cell repertoires in COVID-19. Clones were sequenced by immunoSEQ multiplex PCR, and TCRdb holds only the in-frame ones, with some missing. Of about 65,000 clones in the sample, roughly 80% were seen once. Sequencing input: peripheral blood. The receptors originated from a man aged 45-60 years with COVID-19, enrolled during active disease.

The chain combines TRBV30 with TRBJ2-1; 11 bases are shared with TRBD1. The V segment lost 1 base and the J segment 6 bases; nucleotides outside the gene matches: 2. The CDR3 has 14 amino acids. CDR1 GTSNPN and CDR2 SVGIG come from the germline V gene (reference sequence). In DNA, the CDR3 is TGTGCCTGGAGTGAGGGGACAGGGGGCAATGAGCAGTTCTTC. Translation gives CAWSEGTGGNEQFF.

The CDR3 reads CASSPDPRGPNEKLFF. CDR3 sequence (DNA): TGTGCCAGCAGCCCGGACCCCAGGGGTCCCAATGAAAAACTGTTTTTT. The chain joins TRBV9 to TRBJ1-4; D perhaps matches TRBD1 (6 bases). The germline V gene has CDR1 SGDLS and CDR2 YYNGEE. This CDR3 has 16 residues. Trimming removed 4 bases at V and 5 bases at J, with 18 bases between.

CDR3 nucleotide sequence: TGTGCCTGGAGTGCACAGGGGACAGGTAGCTCCTACAATGAGCAGTTCTTC. It yields the protein CAWSAQGTGSSYNEQFF. The rearrangement links TRBV30 to TRBJ2-1, with 8 bases matching TRBD1. The CDR3 length is 17 residues. CDR1 is GTSNPN and CDR2 is SVGIG in the germline V gene (reference sequence). The ends lost 1 base at V and 0 bases at J; junction bases unmatched: 8.

The V call is TRBV5-6, the J call TRBJ2-7, with 10 bases matching TRBD1. Losses at the gene ends were 4 bases for V and 5 bases for J; bases not matched to a gene: 3. This CDR3 is 13 amino acids long. The germline CDR1 and CDR2 sequences are SGHDT and YYEEEE. CDR3 loop: CASSVDRGNEQYF. CDR3 nucleotide sequence: TGTGCCAGCAGCGTGGACAGGGGGAACGAGCAGTACTTC.